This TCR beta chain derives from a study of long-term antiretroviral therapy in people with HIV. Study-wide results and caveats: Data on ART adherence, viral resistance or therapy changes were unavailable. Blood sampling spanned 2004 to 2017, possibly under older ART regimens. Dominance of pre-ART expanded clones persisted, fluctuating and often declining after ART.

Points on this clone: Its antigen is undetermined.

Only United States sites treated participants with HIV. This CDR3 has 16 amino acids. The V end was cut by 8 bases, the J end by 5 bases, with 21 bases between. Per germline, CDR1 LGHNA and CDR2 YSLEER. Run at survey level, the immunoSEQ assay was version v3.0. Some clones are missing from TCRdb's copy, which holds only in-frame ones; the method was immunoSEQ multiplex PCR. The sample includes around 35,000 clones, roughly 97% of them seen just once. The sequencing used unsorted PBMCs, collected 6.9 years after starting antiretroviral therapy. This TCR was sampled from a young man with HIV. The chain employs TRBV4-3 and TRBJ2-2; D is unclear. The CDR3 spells CASSSAATGTTGELFF. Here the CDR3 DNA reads TGCGCCAGCTCCTCCGCCGCGACCGGAACGACCGGGGAGCTGTTTTTT.